This T cell receptor beta chain was profiled in a study of T-cell reconstitution after alpha-beta-depleted transplantation in children. Comment on this clonotype: Its antigen remains unidentified.

Preparing the TCRbeta library involved the use of unique molecular identifiers. Each CDR3 protein gets one entry after TCRdb re-called the PCR reads with MiXCR. The sample holds 900,000 or so distinct CDR3 sequences, 16% seen once. The study, taken as a whole, reports: Some patients' high day-60 TCRbeta diversity was traced to surviving recipient T cells and thymic progenitors. At the one-year point after transplant, T-cell counts and TCRbeta diversity were found to come mostly from T cells that had been newly produced. About two months after transplant, alpha-beta T cells reportedly came from several hundred expanded graft clones.

The length of the CDR3 is 16 residues. J lost 7 bases, V lost 1 base, and 10 bases had no gene match. Germline V lookup: CDR1 SGHTA, CDR2 FQGNSA. The receptor was isolated from a male patient between 10 and 17 years old who had a stem cell transplant for acute lymphoblastic leukemia, so the T cells may come from the graft donor. The sequences come from PBMCs, mostly from graft donor cells, collected 360 days after TCRalphabeta/CD19-depleted stem cell transplant. The chain has TRBV7-2 and TRBJ2-1; 7 bases are shared with TRBD2. The CDR3 sequence: CASSLVGLAAENEQFF. The CDR3 DNA follows: TGTGCCAGCAGCTTAGTCGGGCTAGCGGCGGAGAATGAGCAGTTCTTC.